This T cell receptor beta chain came from a study of blood T cell repertoires in COVID-19. For the study at large: Sample material is recorded as cDNA or gDNA derived from T cells, B-cell-depleted T cells, or PBMCs.

Per the original methods: Amplified reference gene primers provided the basis for estimating nucleated cell counts. Some clones are missing from TCRdb's copy, which holds only in-frame ones; the method was immunoSEQ multiplex PCR. That table is the source of V, J and clone size, and D and trimming were worked out from the DNA. The sample yields around 230,000 clones, approximately 90% seen once. This CDR3 has 10 amino acids. V was cut by 5 bases and J by 8 bases, with 6 bases left in between. Germline CDR1 reads GTSNPN; CDR2 reads SVGIG (reference sequence). Participants had their cohort set by participant-reported clinical history.

V and J are TRBV30 and TRBJ1-4, with D uncertain. This TCR was sampled from a middle-aged woman with acute COVID-19. Sequenced sample: PBMCs or T cells enriched from blood (not recorded which). Written as DNA, the CDR3 is TGTGCCTGGGAACAGGAAAAACTGTTTTTT. As protein: CAWEQEKLFF.